Here is one T cell receptor beta chain with its context. Its antigen is undetermined. It may be a read error: a sequence one base away is much more abundant. The source of the PBMCs was 8.5 to 10 ml of fresh peripheral blood. The sample belongs to a study of T cells in Graves' hyperthyroidism and ophthalmopathy. The study, taken as a whole, reports: Progression to ophthalmopathy was predicted a median of 6.5 months early.

What was amplified from RNA transcripts were TCR beta CDR3 regions. The study used the HTBI primer set for a first-round RT-PCR of the TCR CDR3. Via MiXCR, TCRdb re-called the multiplex PCR reads, giving one row per CDR3 protein. The profile shows 500,000 to 650,000 distinct CDR3 sequences, approximately 15% of them singletons. This CDR3 spans 13 amino acids. The chain links TRBV12-3 or TRBV12-4 to TRBJ1-1; 8 bases align to TRBD1. Sequencing used blood. The sequence was collected from a woman between 35 and 50 years old with Graves' hyperthyroidism. In DNA, the CDR3 is TGTGTCAGCAAACCGGACAGGGAGGCTGAAGCTTTCTTT. Translation: CVSKPDREAEAFF.